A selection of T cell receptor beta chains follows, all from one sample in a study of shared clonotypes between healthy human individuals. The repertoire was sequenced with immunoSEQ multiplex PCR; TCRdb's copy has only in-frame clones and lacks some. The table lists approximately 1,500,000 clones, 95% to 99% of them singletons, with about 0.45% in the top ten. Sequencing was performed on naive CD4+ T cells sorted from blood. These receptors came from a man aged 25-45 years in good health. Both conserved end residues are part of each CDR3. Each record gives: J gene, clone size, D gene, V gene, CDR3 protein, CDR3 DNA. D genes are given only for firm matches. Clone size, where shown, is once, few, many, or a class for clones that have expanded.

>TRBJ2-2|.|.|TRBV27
CASSLRRHFSGELFF
TGTGCCAGCAGTTTAAGGCGGCACTTCAGCGGGGAGCTGTTTTTT
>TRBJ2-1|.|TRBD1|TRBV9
CASSVALRDSSYNEQFF
TGTGCCAGCAGCGTAGCTCTCCGGGACAGCTCCTACAATGAGCAGTTCTTC
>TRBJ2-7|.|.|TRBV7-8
CASSREQGSYEQYF
TGTGCCAGCAGCCGGGAGCAGGGGTCCTACGAGCAGTACTTC
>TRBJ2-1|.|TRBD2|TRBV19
CASSAGTRYEQFF
TGTGCCAGTAGTGCCGGGACTAGGTATGAGCAGTTCTTC
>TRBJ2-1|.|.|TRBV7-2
CASSLGRGSYNEQFF
TGTGCCAGCAGCTTAGGGCGGGGTTCCTACAATGAGCAGTTCTTC
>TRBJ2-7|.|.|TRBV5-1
CASSFFFRTAYEQYF
TGCGCCAGCAGCTTTTTCTTTAGGACCGCCTACGAGCAGTACTTC
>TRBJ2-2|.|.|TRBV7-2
CASSLRPPNTGELFF
TGTGCCAGCAGCTTACGGCCGCCGAACACCGGGGAGCTGTTTTTT
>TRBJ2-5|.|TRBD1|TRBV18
CASSGDRVSETQYF
TGTGCCAGCTCAGGTGACAGGGTATCGGAGACCCAGTACTTC
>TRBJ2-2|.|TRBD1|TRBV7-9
CASSRIRDRVFGELFF
TGTGCCAGCAGCCGGATCCGGGACAGAGTGTTCGGGGAGCTGTTTTTT
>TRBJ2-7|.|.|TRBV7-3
CASSSGGRFYEQYF
TGTGCCAGCAGCTCTGGGGGGAGATTCTACGAGCAGTACTTC
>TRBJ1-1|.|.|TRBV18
CASSPQQVNTEAFF
TGTGCCAGCTCACCACAACAAGTGAACACTGAAGCTTTCTTT
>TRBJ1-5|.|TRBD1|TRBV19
CASSVGQGDSKPQHF
TGTGCCAGTAGTGTGGGACAGGGGGACAGTAAGCCCCAGCATTTT
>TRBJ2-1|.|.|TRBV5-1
CASSPSGGSYNEQFF
TGCGCCAGCAGCCCTAGTGGGGGGTCCTACAATGAGCAGTTCTTC
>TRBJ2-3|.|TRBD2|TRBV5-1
CASSSSGTSGGGTSTDTQYF
TGCGCCAGCAGCTCCTCCGGGACTAGCGGTGGGGGTACTAGCACAGATACGCAGTATTTT
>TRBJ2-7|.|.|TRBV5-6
CASSFRTVSSYEQYF
TGTGCCAGCAGCTTCAGGACGGTTAGCTCCTACGAGCAGTACTTC
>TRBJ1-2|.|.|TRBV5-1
CASSLAGGVSYGYTF
TGCGCCAGCAGCTTGGCGGGGGGAGTGAGCTATGGCTACACCTTC
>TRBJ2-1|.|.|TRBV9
CASSVQPSYNEQFF
TGTGCCAGCAGCGTCCAGCCCTCCTACAATGAGCAGTTCTTC
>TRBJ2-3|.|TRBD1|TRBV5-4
CASSMGTGPTDTQYF
TGTGCCAGCAGCATGGGGACAGGGCCCACAGATACGCAGTATTTT
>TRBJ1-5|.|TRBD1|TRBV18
CASSPLGTGGAAGQPQHF
TGTGCCAGCTCACCGCTCGGGACAGGGGGCGCGGCTGGGCAGCCCCAGCATTTT
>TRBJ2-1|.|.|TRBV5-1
CASSLSFRSDEQFF
TGCGCCAGCAGCTTATCTTTTCGGTCGGATGAGCAGTTCTTC
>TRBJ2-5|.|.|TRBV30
CAWSPRTLGETQYF
TGTGCCTGGAGTCCAAGGACGCTAGGGGAGACCCAGTACTTC
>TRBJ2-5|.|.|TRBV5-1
CASRPRTVQETQYF
TGCGCCAGCAGGCCCCGGACAGTTCAAGAGACCCAGTACTTC
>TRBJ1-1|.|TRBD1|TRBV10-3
CAISVGQGGSTEAFF
TGTGCCATCAGCGTTGGCCAAGGGGGCTCGACTGAAGCTTTCTTT
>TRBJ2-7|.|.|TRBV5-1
CASSPRGGRNYEQYF
TGCGCCAGCAGCCCACGTGGGGGTCGAAACTACGAGCAGTACTTC
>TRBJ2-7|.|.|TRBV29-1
CSVGSQGITYEQYF
TGCAGCGTTGGCTCTCAGGGTATCACCTACGAGCAGTACTTC
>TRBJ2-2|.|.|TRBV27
CASRGQSNTGELFF
TGTGCCAGCAGGGGACAATCGAACACCGGGGAGCTGTTTTTT
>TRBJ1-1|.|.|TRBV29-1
CSAIPTFRWDLWSVEAFF
TGCAGCGCCATCCCCACGTTTCGATGGGACCTCTGGAGTGTTGAAGCTTTCTTT
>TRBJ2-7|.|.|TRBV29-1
CSVEGPGEFVQYF
TGCAGCGTTGAGGGGCCGGGTGAGTTTGTGCAGTACTTC
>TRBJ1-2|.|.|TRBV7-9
CASSPPVAGELYGYTF
TGTGCCAGCAGTCCCCCGGTGGCAGGGGAGCTCTATGGCTACACCTTC
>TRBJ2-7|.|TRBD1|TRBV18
CASSPKTGDLSYEQYF
TGTGCCAGCTCACCCAAAACAGGGGATTTGTCCTACGAGCAGTACTTC
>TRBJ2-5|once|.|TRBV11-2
CASSLVFPAGNEETQYF
TGTGCCAGCAGCTTAGTCTTCCCTGCAGGTAACGAAGAGACCCAGTACTTC
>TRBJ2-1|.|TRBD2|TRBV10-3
CAISESAGGQFF
TGTGCCATCAGTGAGTCTGCGGGGGGGCAGTTCTTC
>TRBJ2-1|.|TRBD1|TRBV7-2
CASSLGQGAWDEQFF
TGTGCCAGCAGCTTAGGTCAGGGGGCGTGGGATGAGCAGTTCTTC
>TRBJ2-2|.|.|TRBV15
CATSSGQSNTGELFF
TGTGCCACCAGCAGTGGACAGTCGAACACCGGGGAGCTGTTTTTT
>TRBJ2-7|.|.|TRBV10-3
CAISGGSYEQYF
TGTGCCATCAGTGGTGGATCCTACGAGCAGTACTTC
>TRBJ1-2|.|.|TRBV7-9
CASSEARGASYGYTF
TGTGCCAGCAGCGAGGCCCGGGGGGCGAGCTATGGCTACACCTTC